A single TCR beta chain is shown here with its context. What it binds is unknown. The same CDR3 can be traced to other DNA sequences in this sample. Primers: 60 Vbeta forward and 13 Jbeta reverse. The protocol was immunoSEQ multiplex PCR, while the TCRdb copy is restricted to in-frame clones and leaves out a portion. The sample totals about 100,000 clones. The source of the sample is a study of cytomegalovirus exposure and HLA in healthy donors. Findings of the study overall: One variant, a missense change in DCLRE1C, was linked in a later analysis to TCR beta V- and J-gene trimming.

This CDR3 contains 15 residues. Germline V lookup: CDR1 PRHDT, CDR2 FYEKMQ (reference sequence). Trimming at V came to 6 bases and at J to 4 bases, leaving 9 bases not matched to a gene. The sequence derives from a girl aged 10 to 17 in good health and CMV-seropositive. The chain joins TRBV13 to TRBJ1-1, with 9 positions matching TRBD1. The sequencing sample was made of PBMCs. The CDR3 DNA reads as TGTGCCAGCAGTTCGCCAACAGGGGGCGGCACTGAAGCTTTCTTT. Its translation: CASSSPTGGGTEAFF.